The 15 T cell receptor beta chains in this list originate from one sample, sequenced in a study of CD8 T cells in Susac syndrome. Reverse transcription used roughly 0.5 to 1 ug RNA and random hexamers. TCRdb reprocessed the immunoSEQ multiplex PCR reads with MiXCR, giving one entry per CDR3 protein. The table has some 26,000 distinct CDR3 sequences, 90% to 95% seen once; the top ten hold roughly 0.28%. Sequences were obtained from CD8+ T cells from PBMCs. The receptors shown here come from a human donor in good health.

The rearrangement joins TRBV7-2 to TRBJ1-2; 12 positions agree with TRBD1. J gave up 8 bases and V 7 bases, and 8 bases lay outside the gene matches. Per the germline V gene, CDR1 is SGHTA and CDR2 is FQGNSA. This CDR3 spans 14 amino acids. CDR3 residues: CASKGQGASEGYTF. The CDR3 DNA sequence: TGTGCCAGCAAGGGACAGGGGGCGTCTGAGGGCTACACCTTC.

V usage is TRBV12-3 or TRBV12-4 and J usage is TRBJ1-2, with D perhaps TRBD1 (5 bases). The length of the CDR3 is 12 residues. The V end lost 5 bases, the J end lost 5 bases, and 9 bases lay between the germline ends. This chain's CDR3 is CASSLTVYGYTF. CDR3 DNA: TGTGCCAGCAGTCTGACAGTTTATGGCTACACCTTC.

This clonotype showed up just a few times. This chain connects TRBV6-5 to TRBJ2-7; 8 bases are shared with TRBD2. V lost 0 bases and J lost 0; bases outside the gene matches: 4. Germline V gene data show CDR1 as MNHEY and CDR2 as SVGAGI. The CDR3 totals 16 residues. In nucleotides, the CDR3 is TGTGCCAGCAGTTACTCACCGGGGGGGGGCTCCTACGAGCAGTACTTC. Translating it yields CASSYSPGGGSYEQYF.

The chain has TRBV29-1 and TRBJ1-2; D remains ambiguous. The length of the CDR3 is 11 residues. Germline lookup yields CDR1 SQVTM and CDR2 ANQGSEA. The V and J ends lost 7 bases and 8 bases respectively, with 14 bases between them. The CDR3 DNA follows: TGCAGCGCCCAGCTAGCGTCCGGCTACACCTTC. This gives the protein CSAQLASGYTF.

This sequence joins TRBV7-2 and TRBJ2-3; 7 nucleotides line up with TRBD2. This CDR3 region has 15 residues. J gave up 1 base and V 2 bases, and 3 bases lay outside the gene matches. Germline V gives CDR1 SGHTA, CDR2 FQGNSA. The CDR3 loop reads CASSLKRDGTDTQYF. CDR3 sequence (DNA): TGTGCCAGCAGCTTAAAGCGGGATGGCACAGATACGCAGTATTTT.

The CDR3 reads CAAGGLVSNEQFF. The CDR3 DNA sequence: TGTGCCGCCGGGGGACTAGTGTCTAATGAGCAGTTCTTC. The rearrangement uses TRBV2 and TRBJ2-1; 8 nucleotides align to TRBD2. CDR3 length: 13 residues. Trimming took 11 bases from V and 7 from J; bases not matched to a gene: 10. CDR1 is SNHLY, CDR2 FYNNEI, per germline.

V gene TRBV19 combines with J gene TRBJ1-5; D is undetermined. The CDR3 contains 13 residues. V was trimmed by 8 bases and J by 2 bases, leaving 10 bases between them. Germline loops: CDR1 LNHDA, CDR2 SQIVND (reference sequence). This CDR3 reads CASQYGGNQPQHF. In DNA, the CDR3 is TGTGCCAGTCAGTATGGCGGCAATCAGCCCCAGCATTTT.

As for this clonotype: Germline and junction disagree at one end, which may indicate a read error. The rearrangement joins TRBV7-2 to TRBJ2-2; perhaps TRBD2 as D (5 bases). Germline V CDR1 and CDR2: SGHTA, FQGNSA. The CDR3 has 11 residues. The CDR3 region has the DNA TGTGCCAGCAGCTTTGACGGGGAGCCGTTTTTT. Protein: CASSFDGEPFF.

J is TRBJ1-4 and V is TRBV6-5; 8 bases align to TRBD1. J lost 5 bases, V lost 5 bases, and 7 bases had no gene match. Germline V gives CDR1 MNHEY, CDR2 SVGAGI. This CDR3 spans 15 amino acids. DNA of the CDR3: TGTGCCAGCAGTCCCCGGACAGGGCTAAATGAAAAACTGTTTTTT. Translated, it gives CASSPRTGLNEKLFF.

CDR3 region: CASSVIEDRAGGPQETQYF. The CDR3 bases are TGTGCCAGCAGTGTGATTGAAGATAGGGCGGGGGGGCCCCAAGAGACCCAGTACTTC. The chain carries TRBV2 and TRBJ2-5, with 9 nucleotides matching TRBD2. CDR3 size: 19 residues. V lost 4 bases to trimming and J lost 1 base; unmatched junction nucleotides: 16. Germline CDR1 and CDR2: SNHLY and FYNNEI.

Here the CDR3 reads CASSPGDRGFINEQFF. The DNA of the CDR3 is TGTGCCAGCAGCCCCGGGGACAGGGGATTTATCAATGAGCAGTTCTTC. The rearrangement joins TRBV5-5 to TRBJ2-1; 10 positions match TRBD1. CDR3 length equals 16 residues. Germline values: CDR1 SGHKS, CDR2 YYEKEE (reference sequence). J lost 6 bases, V lost 4 bases, and 10 bases had no gene match.

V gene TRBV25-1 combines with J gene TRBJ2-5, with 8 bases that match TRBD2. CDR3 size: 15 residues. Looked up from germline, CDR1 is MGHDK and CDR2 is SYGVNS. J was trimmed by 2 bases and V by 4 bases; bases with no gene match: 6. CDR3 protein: CASSVSGATQETQYF. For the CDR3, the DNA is TGTGCCAGCAGTGTTAGCGGGGCAACTCAAGAGACCCAGTACTTC. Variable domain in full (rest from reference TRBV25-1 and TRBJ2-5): EADIYQTPRYLVIGTGKKITLECSQTMGHDKMYWYQQDPGMELHLIHYSYGVNSTEKGDLSSESTVSRIRTEHFPLTLESARPSHTSQYLCASSVSGATQETQYFGPGTRLLVL.

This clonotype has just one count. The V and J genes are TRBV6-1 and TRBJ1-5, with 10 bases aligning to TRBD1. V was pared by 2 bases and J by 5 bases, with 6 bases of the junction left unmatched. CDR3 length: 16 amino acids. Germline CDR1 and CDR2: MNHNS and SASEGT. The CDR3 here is CASSESGTGEDQPQHF. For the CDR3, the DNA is TGTGCCAGCAGTGAATCCGGGACAGGGGAAGATCAGCCCCAGCATTTT.

CDR3 nucleotide sequence: TGCAGTGCTCCCTCCGAGGGGTCCTACGAGCAGTACTTC. It specifies CSAPSEGSYEQYF. The chain is built from TRBV20-1 and TRBJ2-7; the D call may be TRBD1 or TRBD2 (5 bases each). The germline V gene has CDR1 DFQATT and CDR2 SNEGSKA (reference sequence). V shed 5 bases and J shed 1 base, with 12 bases lying between them. This CDR3 is built from 13 residues.

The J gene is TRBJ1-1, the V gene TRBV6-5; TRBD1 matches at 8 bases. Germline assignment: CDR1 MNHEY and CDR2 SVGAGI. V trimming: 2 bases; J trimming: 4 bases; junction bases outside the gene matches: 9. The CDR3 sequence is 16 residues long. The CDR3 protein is CASSYRGRGRATEAFF. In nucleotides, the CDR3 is TGTGCCAGCAGTTACAGGGGCAGGGGGCGGGCCACTGAAGCTTTCTTT.